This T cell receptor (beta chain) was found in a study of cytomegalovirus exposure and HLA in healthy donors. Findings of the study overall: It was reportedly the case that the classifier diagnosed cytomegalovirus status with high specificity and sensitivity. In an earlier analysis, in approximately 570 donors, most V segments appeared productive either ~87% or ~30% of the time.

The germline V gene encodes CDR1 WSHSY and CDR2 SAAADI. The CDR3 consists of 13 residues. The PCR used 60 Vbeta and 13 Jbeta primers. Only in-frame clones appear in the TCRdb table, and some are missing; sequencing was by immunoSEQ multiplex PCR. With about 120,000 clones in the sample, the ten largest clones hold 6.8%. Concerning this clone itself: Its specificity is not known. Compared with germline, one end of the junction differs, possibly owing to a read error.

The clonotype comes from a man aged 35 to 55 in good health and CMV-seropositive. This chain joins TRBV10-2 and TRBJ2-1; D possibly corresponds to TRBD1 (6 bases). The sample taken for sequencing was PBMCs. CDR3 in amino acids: CASSVGAHNGQFF. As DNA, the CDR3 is TGCGCCAGCAGTGTGGGGGCGCACAATGGGCAGTTCTTC.